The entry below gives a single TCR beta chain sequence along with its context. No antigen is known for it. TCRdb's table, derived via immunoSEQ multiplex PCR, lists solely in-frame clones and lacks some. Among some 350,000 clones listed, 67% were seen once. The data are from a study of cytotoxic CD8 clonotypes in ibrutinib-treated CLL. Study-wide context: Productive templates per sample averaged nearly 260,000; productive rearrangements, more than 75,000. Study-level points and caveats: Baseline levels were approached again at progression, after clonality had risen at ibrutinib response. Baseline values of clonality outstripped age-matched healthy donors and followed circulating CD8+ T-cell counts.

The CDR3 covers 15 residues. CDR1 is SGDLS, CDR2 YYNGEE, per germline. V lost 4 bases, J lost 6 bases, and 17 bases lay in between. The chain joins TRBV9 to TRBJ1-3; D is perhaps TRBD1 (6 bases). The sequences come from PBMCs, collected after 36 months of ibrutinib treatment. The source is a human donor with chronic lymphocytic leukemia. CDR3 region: CASSSRTELENTIYF. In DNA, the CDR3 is TGTGCCAGCAGCTCCCGGACAGAGCTGGAAAACACCATATATTTT.